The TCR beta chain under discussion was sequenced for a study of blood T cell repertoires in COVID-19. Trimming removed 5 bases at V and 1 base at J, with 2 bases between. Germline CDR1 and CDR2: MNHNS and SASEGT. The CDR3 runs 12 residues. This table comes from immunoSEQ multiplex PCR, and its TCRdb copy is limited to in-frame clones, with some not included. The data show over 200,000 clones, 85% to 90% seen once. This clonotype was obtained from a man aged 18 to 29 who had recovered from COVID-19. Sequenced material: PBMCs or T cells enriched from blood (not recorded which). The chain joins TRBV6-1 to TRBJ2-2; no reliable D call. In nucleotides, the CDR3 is TGTGCCAGCAGTCAGAACACCGGGGAGCTGTTTTTT. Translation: CASSQNTGELFF.